The present T cell receptor beta chain was sequenced within a study of blood T cell repertoires in COVID-19. Study-wide context: The origin of the acute and convalescent COVID-19 samples was the United States, Italy and Spain. The cDNA or gDNA used as material had been derived from T cells, B-cell-depleted T cells, or PBMCs.

As handled by the study authors: Reference gene primer amplification gave estimated nucleated cell counts. Here immunoSEQ multiplex PCR was the method, and the copy in TCRdb shows in-frame clones only, minus some. V, J and clone size were drawn from that table, and D and trimming were deduced from the DNA. The repertoire consists of approximately 230,000 clones, with roughly 80% occurring once and the leading ten covering about 4%. This CDR3 has 15 residues. V trimming: 6 bases; J trimming: 6 bases; junction bases outside the gene matches: 14. The germline V gene has CDR1 SNHLY and CDR2 FYNNEI. The clonotype was recovered from a woman aged 40 to 50 with active or convalescent COVID-19. The source material was peripheral blood. The rearrangement uses TRBV2 and TRBJ2-7, with 7 bases lining up with TRBD2. CDR3 in amino acids: CASSLSGAVPVEQYF. The CDR3 DNA reads as TGTGCCAGCAGCCTAAGCGGGGCCGTTCCTGTCGAGCAGTACTTC.